These 14 T cell receptor beta chains were all obtained from the same sample, sequenced in a study of cytomegalovirus exposure and HLA in healthy donors. The PCR used 60 Vbeta and 13 Jbeta primers. Assay: immunoSEQ multiplex PCR; the TCRdb copy retains only in-frame clones and omits some. Of some 160,000 clones detected, around 80% appear once; the ten largest clones hold roughly 6.3%. Sequencing used PBMCs. All receptors come from a male donor in good health and CMV-seropositive.

The chain combines TRBV12-5 with TRBJ2-5; 9 bases align to TRBD1. Germline loops: CDR1 LGHNT, CDR2 FRNRAP. This CDR3 has 16 amino acids. Trimming removed 4 bases from V and 6 bases from J; junction bases left unmatched: 12. CDR3 residues: CASGSIRDREGKTQYF. CDR3 DNA sequence: TGTGCTAGTGGTTCCATCCGGGACAGGGAGGGAAAGACCCAGTACTTC.

The rearrangement uses TRBV5-1 and TRBJ2-7, with D possibly TRBD1 on 6 matching bases. CDR1 SGHRS and CDR2 YFSETQ come from the germline V gene. Trimming stripped 3 bases from V and 7 bases from J, with 8 bases between. The CDR3 runs 11 residues. CDR3 nucleotide sequence: TGCGCCAGCAGCTCCAGGGGTGAGCAGTACTTC. It translates to CASSSRGEQYF.

This rearrangement joins TRBV5-1 to TRBJ1-5; D is undetermined. Trimming took 4 bases from V and 6 from J, leaving 20 bases between them. The CDR3 runs to 16 residues. Germline V gene sequence: CDR1 SGHRS, CDR2 YFSETQ. The CDR3 DNA follows: TGCGCCAGCAGCCCCCAAATGTTGAGGGAGGGTCAGCCCCAGCATTTT. Translating it yields CASSPQMLREGQPQHF.

V and J are TRBV10-2 and TRBJ1-5; 7 bases are shared with TRBD1. The CDR3 extends over 16 amino acids. Unmatched junction bases numbered 8, after V lost 4 bases and J lost 2 bases. Germline V gives CDR1 WSHSY, CDR2 SAAADI. This chain's CDR3 is CASSGAQGPGNQPQHF. CDR3 nucleotides: TGCGCCAGCAGTGGGGCACAGGGGCCGGGCAATCAGCCCCAGCATTTT.

V and J are TRBV19 and TRBJ1-1; a possible D gene is TRBD1 (5 bases). The V gene lost 4 bases and the J gene lost 4 bases, with 13 bases spanning the gap. The CDR3 totals 14 residues. Germline V gene sequence: CDR1 LNHDA, CDR2 SQIVND (reference sequence). The CDR3 loop reads CASSTPTGVTEAFF. The CDR3, as DNA: TGTGCCAGTAGTACCCCAACAGGCGTCACTGAAGCTTTCTTT.

This clone was seen a few times. A read error is likely here: a far larger clone is one base away. V is TRBV10-3 and J is TRBJ1-5, with a tentative D call TRBD1 (6 bases). Germline-derived CDR1 and CDR2 are ENHRY and SYGVKD. Trimming took 3 bases from V and 1 from J, leaving 10 bases between them. There are 15 residues in the CDR3. The CDR3 DNA sequence: TGTGCCATCAGTGAAAAGGGGGAGAGCAATCAGCCCCAGCATTTT. It is translated as CAISEKGESNQPQHF.

Comment on this clone: The same CDR3 is also encoded by other DNA sequences in this sample. The rearrangement uses TRBV4-1 and TRBJ1-1; 7 nucleotides agree with TRBD1. Germline CDR1 reads MGHRA; CDR2 reads YSYEKL. The CDR3 contains 13 residues. J was trimmed by 5 bases and V by 5 bases; bases with no gene match: 5. The DNA for the CDR3 is TGCGCCAGCAGCTTCTCAGGGGGGACTGAAGCTTTCTTT. Translation gives CASSFSGGTEAFF.

The chain carries TRBV19 and TRBJ1-2; D unclear. The germline V and J ends were trimmed by 3 bases and 5 bases, with 16 bases remaining between them. Germline V gene lookup returns CDR1 LNHDA and CDR2 SQIVND (reference sequence). CDR3 length: 15 amino acids. This CDR3 is CASSMATVGSYGYTF. CDR3 DNA sequence: TGTGCCAGTAGTATGGCAACGGTCGGGAGTTATGGCTACACCTTC.

V usage is TRBV5-6 and J usage is TRBJ2-7; no clear D. CDR1 and CDR2 (germline): SGHDT, YYEEEE. The CDR3 spans 12 residues. Trimming cost V 0 bases and J 5 bases, with 6 bases left between them. This CDR3 is CASSLAPDEQYF. CDR3 DNA sequence: TGTGCCAGCAGCTTGGCCCCTGACGAGCAGTACTTC.

This chain joins TRBV5-1 and TRBJ1-2; 7 bases are shared with TRBD1. Germline CDR1 reads SGHRS; CDR2 reads YFSETQ. The CDR3 extends over 12 amino acids. V dropped 2 bases and J dropped 7; count of bases not matched to a gene: 2. CDR3 protein: CASSFSGGGYTF. CDR3 DNA: TGCGCCAGCAGCTTCTCAGGGGGTGGCTACACCTTC. Full variable domain (missing parts from reference TRBV5-1 and TRBJ1-2): KAGVTQTPRYLIKTRGQQVTLSCSPISGHRSVSWYQQTPGQGLQFLFEYFSETQRNKGNFPGRFSGRQFSNSRSEMNVSTLELGDSALYLCASSFSGGGYTFGSGTRLTVV.

This chain links TRBV19 with TRBJ1-2; D possibly corresponds to TRBD1 (5 bases). This CDR3 has 15 residues. V lost 7 bases and J lost 2, with 17 bases in between. Germline lookup yields CDR1 LNHDA and CDR2 SQIVND (reference sequence). The CDR3 reads CASTLGGASNYGYTF. DNA of the CDR3: TGTGCCAGTACCCTGGGAGGGGCTTCGAACTATGGCTACACCTTC. Filled out from reference TRBV19 and TRBJ1-2, the complete variable domain reads DGGITQSPKYLFRKEGQNVTLSCEQNLNHDAMYWYRQDPGQGLRLIYYSQIVNDFQKGDIAEGYSVSREKKESFPLTVTSAQKNPTAFYLCASTLGGASNYGYTFGSGTRLTVV.

The chain recombines TRBV6-6 with TRBJ2-2, with 13 bases aligning to TRBD2. V lost 5 bases and J lost 7; bases outside the gene matches: 7. In germline, CDR1 is MNHNY, CDR2 SVGAGI (reference sequence). CDR3 length: 16 residues. CDR3 nucleotide sequence: TGTGCCAGCAGTACAGGGACTAGCGGGAAGGGCGGGGAGCTGTTTTTT. Translating it yields CASSTGTSGKGGELFF.

The CDR3 spells CASSYYSGRAHADTQYF. DNA for the CDR3: TGCGCCAGCAGCTACTATAGCGGGAGGGCCCACGCAGATACGCAGTATTTT. The genes are TRBV5-1 and TRBJ2-3; 11 positions match TRBD2. This CDR3 has 17 amino acids. Germline loops: CDR1 SGHRS, CDR2 YFSETQ. The V segment lost 3 bases and the J segment 4 bases; nucleotides outside the gene matches: 10.

This chain links TRBV7-3 with TRBJ2-1; 7 bases are shared with TRBD2. The CDR3 is 16 amino acids. J gave up 0 bases and V 3 bases, and 5 bases lay outside the gene matches. Looked up from germline, CDR1 is SGHTA and CDR2 is FQGTGA. The CDR3 spells CASSLSGGSSYNEQFF. CDR3 nucleotide sequence: TGTGCCAGCAGCTTGAGCGGCGGGAGCTCCTACAATGAGCAGTTCTTC.